The T cell receptor (beta chain) described here comes from a study of blood T cell repertoires in COVID-19. In the study overall: Samples came from the United States, Italy and Spain, spanning acute and convalescent COVID-19.

This CDR3 region has 18 residues. Trimming stripped 2 bases from V and 4 bases from J, with 18 bases between. CDR1 and CDR2 from the germline V gene are MDHEN and SYDVKM. Produced via immunoSEQ multiplex PCR; TCRdb's table is partial and in-frame only. The sample yields some 430,000 clones, 90% seen once. Sequenced sample: PBMCs or T cells enriched from blood (not recorded which). V and J are TRBV28 and TRBJ1-6; tentative D call: TRBD1 (6 bases). The TCR originated in a young man who had recovered from COVID-19. CDR3 amino acids: CASSLSRRGGGYNSPLHF. The CDR3 DNA is TGTGCCAGCAGTTTAAGTCGTAGGGGAGGGGGTTATAATTCACCCCTCCACTTT.